The entry below gives a single T cell receptor (beta chain) sequence along with its context. Its antigen is currently unknown. These data originate in a study of T cells in Graves' hyperthyroidism and ophthalmopathy. Study-wide results and caveats: Most thyroid clonotypes that were expanded above 0.001 also turned up in blood.

RNA transcripts gave rise to amplified TCR beta CDR3 regions. The study used the HTBI primer set for a first-round RT-PCR of the TCR CDR3. TCRdb processed the multiplex PCR reads anew with MiXCR; each CDR3 protein has one entry. The profile covers roughly 510,000 distinct CDR3 sequences, with 46% appearing a single time and around two fifths taken by the ten largest. The CDR3 spans 13 residues. CDR1 and CDR2 (germline): SGHKS, YYEKEE (reference sequence). Between the trimmed V and J ends, which lost 8 bases and 5 bases, there was a span of 14 bases. Sequences were obtained from peripheral blood or thyroid tissue (not recorded which). The chain joins TRBV5-5 to TRBJ1-5; D call uncertain. The sequence came from an adult woman with Graves' disease, either hyperthyroidism or ophthalmopathy (not recorded which). CDR3 in amino acids: CARHTVTDQPQHF. CDR3 nucleotide sequence: TGTGCCAGGCACACCGTAACCGATCAGCCCCAGCATTTT.